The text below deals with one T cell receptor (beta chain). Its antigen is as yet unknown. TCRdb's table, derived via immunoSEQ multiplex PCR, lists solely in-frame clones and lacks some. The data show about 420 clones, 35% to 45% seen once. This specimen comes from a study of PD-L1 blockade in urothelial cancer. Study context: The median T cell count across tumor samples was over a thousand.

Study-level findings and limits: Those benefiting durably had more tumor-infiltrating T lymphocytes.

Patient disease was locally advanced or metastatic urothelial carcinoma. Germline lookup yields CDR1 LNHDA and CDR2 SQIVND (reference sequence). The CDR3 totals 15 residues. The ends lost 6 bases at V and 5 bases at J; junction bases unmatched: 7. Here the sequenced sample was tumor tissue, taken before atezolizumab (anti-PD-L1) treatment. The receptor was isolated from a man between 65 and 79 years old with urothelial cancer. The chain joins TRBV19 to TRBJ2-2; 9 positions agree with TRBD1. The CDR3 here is CASSSGTGRTGELFF. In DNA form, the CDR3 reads TGTGCCAGTAGCTCCGGGACAGGGAGGACCGGGGAGCTGTTTTTT. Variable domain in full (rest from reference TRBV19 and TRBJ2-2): DGGITQSPKYLFRKEGQNVTLSCEQNLNHDAMYWYRQDPGQGLRLIYYSQIVNDFQKGDIAEGYSVSREKKESFPLTVTSAQKNPTAFYLCASSSGTGRTGELFFGEGSRLTVL.